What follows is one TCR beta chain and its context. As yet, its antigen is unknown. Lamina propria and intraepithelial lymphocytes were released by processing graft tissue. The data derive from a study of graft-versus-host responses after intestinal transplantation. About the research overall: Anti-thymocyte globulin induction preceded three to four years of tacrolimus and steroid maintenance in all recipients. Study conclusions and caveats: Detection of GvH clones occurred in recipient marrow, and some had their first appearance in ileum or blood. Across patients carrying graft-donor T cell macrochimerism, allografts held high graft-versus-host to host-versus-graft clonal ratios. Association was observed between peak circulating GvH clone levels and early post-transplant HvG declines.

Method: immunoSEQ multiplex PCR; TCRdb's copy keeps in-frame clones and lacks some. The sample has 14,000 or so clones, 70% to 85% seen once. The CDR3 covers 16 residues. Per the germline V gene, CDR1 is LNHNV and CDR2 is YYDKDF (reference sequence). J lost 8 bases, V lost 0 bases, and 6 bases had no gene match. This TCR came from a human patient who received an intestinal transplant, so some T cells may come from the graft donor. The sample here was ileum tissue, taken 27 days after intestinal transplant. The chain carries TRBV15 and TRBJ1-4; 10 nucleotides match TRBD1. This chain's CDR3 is CATSRDLRTGGEKLFF. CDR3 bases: TGTGCCACCAGCAGAGATCTAAGGACAGGGGGGGAAAAACTGTTTTTT.